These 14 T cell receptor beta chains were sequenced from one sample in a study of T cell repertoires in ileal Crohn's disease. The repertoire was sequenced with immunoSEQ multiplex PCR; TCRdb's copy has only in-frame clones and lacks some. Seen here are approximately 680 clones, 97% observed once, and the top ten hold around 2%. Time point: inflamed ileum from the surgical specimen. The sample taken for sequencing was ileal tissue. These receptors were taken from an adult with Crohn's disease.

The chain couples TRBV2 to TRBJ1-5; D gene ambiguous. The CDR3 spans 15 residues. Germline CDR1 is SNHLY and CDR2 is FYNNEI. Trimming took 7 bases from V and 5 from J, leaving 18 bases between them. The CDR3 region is CASKTVGGVYQPQHF. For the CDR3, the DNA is TGTGCCAGCAAAACAGTGGGTGGGGTTTATCAGCCCCAGCATTTT. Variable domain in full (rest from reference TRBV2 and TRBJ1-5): EPEVTQTPSHQVTQMGQEVILRCVPISNHLYFYWYRQILGQKVEFLVSFYNNEISEKSEIFDDQFSVERPDGSNFTLKIRSTKLEDSAMYFCASKTVGGVYQPQHFGDGTRLSIL.

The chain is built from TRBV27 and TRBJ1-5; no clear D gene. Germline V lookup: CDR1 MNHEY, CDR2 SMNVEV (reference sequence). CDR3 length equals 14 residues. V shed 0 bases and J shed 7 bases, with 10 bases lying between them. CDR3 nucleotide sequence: TGTGCCAGCAGTTTATCGGATAAGGCACAGCCCCAGCATTTT. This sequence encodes CASSLSDKAQPQHF.

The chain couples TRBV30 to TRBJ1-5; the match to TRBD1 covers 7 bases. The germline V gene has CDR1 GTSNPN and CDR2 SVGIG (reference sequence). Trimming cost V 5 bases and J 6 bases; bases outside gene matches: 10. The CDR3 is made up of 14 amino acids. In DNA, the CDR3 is TGTGCCTGGGGCCGACAGGGTCAGAGTCAGCCCCAGCATTTT. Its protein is CAWGRQGQSQPQHF.

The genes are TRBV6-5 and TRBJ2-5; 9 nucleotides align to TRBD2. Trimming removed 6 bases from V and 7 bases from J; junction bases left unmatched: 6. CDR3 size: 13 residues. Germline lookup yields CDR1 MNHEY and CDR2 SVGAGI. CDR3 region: CASSSGLALTQYF. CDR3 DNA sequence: TGTGCCAGCAGCTCTGGACTAGCGTTGACCCAGTACTTC.

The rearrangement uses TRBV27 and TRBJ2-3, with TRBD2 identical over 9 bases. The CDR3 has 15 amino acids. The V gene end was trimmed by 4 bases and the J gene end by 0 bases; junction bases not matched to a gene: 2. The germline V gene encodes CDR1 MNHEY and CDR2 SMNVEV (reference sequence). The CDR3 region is CASSWAGGSTDTQYF. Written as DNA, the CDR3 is TGTGCCAGCAGTTGGGCGGGAGGGAGCACAGATACGCAGTATTTT.

The DNA for the CDR3 is TGTGCCAGCAGCTTAGGGACAGCCAACGTCCTGACTTTC. Protein: CASSLGTANVLTF. This chain connects TRBV7-9 to TRBJ2-6, with TRBD1 as a possible D gene (5 bases). V was shortened by 1 base and J by 7 bases, with 5 bases between the two germline ends. This CDR3 is built from 13 residues. In germline, CDR1 is SEHNR, CDR2 FQNEAQ (reference sequence).

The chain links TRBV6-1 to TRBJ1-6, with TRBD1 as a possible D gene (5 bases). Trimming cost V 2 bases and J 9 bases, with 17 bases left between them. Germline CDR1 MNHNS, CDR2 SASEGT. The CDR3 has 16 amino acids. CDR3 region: CASSERGDSASSPLHF. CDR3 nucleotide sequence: TGTGCCAGCAGTGAACGGGGGGACTCGGCTTCTTCACCCCTCCACTTT.

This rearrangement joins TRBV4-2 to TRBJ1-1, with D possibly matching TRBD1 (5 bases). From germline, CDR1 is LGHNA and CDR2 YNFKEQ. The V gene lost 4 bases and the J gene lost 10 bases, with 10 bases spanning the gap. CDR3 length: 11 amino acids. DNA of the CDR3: TGTGCCAGCAGCCCGGGCGGGACAGCTTTCTTT. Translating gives CASSPGGTAFF.

The CDR3 DNA reads as TGTGCCAGCAGCCCGGCGGGACAGGGTAACGAAAAACTGTTTTTT. This translates into CASSPAGQGNEKLFF. This chain links TRBV5-6 with TRBJ1-4, with 9 positions matching TRBD1. Trimming took 4 bases from V and 8 from J; bases not matched to a gene: 9. The CDR3 totals 15 residues. The germline gives CDR1 SGHDT, CDR2 YYEEEE.

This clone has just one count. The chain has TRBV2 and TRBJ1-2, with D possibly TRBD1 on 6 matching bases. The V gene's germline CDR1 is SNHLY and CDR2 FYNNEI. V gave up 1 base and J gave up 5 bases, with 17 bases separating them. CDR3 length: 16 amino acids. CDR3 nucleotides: TGTGCCAGCAGTGAAGAGGGGACAATTAGACTGTATGGCTACACCTTC. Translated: CASSEEGTIRLYGYTF.

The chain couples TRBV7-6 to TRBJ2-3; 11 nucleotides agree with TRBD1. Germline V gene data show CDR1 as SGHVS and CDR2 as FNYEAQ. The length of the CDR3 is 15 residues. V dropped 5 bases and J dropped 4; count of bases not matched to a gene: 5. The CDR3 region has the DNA TGTGCCAGCAGCGTGGGACAGGGGGTAGCAGATACGCAGTATTTT. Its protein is CASSVGQGVADTQYF.

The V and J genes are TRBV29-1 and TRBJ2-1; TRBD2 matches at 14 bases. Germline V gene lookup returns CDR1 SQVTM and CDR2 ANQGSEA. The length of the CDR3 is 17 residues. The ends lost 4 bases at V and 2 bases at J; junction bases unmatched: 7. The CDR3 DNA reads TGCAGCGTTGCGGGACTAGCGGGAGTAGGGACCTACAATGAGCAGTTCTTC. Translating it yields CSVAGLAGVGTYNEQFF.

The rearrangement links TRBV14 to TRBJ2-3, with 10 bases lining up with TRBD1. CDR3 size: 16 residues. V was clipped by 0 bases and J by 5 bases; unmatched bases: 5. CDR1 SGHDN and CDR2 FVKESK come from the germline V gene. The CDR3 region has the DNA TGTGCCAGCAGCCAAGATCTCGGGACAGGGGTAGATACGCAGTATTTT. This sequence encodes CASSQDLGTGVDTQYF.

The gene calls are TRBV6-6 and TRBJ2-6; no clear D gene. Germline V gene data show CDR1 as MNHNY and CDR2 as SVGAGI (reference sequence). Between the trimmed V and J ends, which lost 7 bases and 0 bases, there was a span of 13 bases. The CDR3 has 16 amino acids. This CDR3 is CASINGRFSGANVLTF. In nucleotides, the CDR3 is TGTGCCAGCATCAATGGACGGTTCTCTGGGGCCAACGTCCTGACTTTC.